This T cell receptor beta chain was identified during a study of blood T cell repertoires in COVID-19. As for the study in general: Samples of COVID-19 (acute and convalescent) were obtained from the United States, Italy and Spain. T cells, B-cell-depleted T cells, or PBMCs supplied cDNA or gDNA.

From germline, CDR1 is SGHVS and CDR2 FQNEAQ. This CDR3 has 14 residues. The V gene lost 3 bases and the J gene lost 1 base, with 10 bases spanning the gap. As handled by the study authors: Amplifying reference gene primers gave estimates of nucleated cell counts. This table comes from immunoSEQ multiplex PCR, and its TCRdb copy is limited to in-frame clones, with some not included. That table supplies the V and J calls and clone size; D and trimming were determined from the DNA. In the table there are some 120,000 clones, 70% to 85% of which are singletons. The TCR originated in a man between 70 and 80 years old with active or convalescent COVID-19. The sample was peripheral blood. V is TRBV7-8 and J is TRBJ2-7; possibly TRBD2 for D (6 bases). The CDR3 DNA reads TGTGCCAGCAGCTTCGGGGAGGCGTCCTACGAGCAGTACTTC. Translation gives CASSFGEASYEQYF.